This TCR beta chain was retrieved from a study of metastatic and nonmetastatic thyroid tumors. Study in general: Patients with malignant and benign thyroid disease provided blood and tumor or nodule tissue, whose repertoires were compared. Study results and caveats: As reported, TCR beta diversity in blood and tumor was significantly higher in malignant thyroid tumors than in benign nodules.

In the authors' methods: What underpinned the distant-metastasis classifier for papillary thyroid cancer was the set of CDR3 differences across clinicopathological groups. TCRdb reanalyzed the PCR reads with MiXCR. The V and J calls follow TCRdb's processing rather than the paper's. The repertoire holds around 35,000 clones, with approximately 15% as singletons. This clone was seen ten or more times. What it binds is not known. Prior to thyroid surgery, none of the patients had received any treatment. The germline gives CDR1 SNHLY, CDR2 FYNNEI. The CDR3 covers 12 residues. The V gene lost 3 bases and the J gene lost 11 bases, with 13 bases spanning the gap.

The material sequenced was blood. J is TRBJ1-1 and V is TRBV2; D remains unclear. The clonotype was recovered from a female donor with papillary thyroid cancer or a benign thyroid nodule (not recorded which). Some clones in this sample may be carry-over from other donors' samples. The CDR3 sequence: CASSDRQLEAFF. In DNA form, the CDR3 reads TGTGCCAGCAGTGACCGGCAATTAGAGGCTTTCTTT.